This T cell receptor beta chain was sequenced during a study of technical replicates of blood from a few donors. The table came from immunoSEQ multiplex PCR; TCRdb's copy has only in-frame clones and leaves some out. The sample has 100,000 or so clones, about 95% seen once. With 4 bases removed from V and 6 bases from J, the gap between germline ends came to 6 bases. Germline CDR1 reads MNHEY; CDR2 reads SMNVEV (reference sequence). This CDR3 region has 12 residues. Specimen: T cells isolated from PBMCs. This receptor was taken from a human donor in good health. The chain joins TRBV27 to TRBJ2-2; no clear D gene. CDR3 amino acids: CASSSFPGELFF. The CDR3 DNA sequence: TGTGCCAGCAGTTCTTTCCCCGGGGAGCTGTTTTTT.